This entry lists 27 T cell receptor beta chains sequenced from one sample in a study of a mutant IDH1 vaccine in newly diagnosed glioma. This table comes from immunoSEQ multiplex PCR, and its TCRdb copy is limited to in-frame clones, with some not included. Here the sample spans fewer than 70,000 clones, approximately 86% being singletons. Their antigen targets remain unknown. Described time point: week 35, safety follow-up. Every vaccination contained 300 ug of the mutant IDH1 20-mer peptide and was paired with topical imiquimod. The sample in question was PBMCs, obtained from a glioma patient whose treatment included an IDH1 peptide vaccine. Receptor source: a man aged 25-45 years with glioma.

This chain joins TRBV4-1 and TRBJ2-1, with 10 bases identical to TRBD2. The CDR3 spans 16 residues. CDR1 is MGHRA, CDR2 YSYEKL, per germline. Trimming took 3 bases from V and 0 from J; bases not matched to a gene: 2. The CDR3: CASSHPSGSSYNEQFF. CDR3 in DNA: TGCGCCAGCAGCCACCCTAGCGGGAGCTCCTACAATGAGCAGTTCTTC.

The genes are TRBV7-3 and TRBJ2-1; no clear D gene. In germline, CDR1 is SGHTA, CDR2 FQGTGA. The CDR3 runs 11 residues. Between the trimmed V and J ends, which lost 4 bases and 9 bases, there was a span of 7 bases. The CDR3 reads CASSSRGEQFF. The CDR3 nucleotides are TGTGCCAGCAGCTCGAGAGGTGAGCAGTTCTTC.

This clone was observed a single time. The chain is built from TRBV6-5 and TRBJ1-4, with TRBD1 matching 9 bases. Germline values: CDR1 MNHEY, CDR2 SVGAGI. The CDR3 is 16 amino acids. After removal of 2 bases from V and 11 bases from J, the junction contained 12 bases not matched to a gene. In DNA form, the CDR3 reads TGTGCCAGCAGTTACGGGACAGGGAAGTCGACTGGGAAACTGTTTTTT. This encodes CASSYGTGKSTGKLFF.

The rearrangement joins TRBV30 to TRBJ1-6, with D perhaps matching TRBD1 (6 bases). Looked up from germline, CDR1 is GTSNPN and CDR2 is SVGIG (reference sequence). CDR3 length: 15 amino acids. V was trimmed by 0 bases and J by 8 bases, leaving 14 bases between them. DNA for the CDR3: TGTGCCTGGAGTGTACGTTGGGGGCAGGATTCACCCCTCCACTTT. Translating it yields CAWSVRWGQDSPLHF.

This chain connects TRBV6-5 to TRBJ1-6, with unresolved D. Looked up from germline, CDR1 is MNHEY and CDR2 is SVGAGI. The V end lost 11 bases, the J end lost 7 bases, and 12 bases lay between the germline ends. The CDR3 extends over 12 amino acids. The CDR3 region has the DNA TGTGCCGTAGGAAACAGCAATTCACCCCTCCACTTT. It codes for CAVGNSNSPLHF.

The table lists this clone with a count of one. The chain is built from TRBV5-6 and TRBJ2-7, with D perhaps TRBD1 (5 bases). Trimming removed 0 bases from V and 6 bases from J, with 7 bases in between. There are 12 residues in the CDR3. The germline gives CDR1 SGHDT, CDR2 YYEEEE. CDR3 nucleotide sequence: TGTGCCAGCAGCTTGGATAGGGGCGAGCAGTACTTC. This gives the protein CASSLDRGEQYF.

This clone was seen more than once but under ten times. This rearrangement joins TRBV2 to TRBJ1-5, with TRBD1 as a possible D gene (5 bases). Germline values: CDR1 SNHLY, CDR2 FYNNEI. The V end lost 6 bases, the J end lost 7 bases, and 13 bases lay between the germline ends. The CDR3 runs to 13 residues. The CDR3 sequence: CASREQGTQPQHF. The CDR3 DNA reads TGTGCCAGCAGGGAGCAGGGAACACAGCCCCAGCATTTT. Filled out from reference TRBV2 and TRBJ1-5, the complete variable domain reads EPEVTQTPSHQVTQMGQEVILRCVPISNHLYFYWYRQILGQKVEFLVSFYNNEISEKSEIFDDQFSVERPDGSNFTLKIRSTKLEDSAMYFCASREQGTQPQHFGDGTRLSIL.

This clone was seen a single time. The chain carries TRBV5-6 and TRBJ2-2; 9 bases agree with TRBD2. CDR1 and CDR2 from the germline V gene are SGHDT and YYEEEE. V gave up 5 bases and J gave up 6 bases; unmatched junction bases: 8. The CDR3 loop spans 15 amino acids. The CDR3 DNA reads TGTGCCAGCAGTTGGCGGGGGGGCCTCCCCGGGGAGCTGTTTTTT. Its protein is CASSWRGGLPGELFF.

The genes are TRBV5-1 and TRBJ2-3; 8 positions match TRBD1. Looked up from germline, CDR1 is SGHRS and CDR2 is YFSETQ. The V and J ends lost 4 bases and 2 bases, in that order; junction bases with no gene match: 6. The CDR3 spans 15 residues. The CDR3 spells CASSRDRRNTDTQYF. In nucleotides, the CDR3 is TGCGCCAGCAGCCGGGACAGGCGTAACACAGATACGCAGTATTTT. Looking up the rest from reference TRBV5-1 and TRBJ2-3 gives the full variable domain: KAGVTQTPRYLIKTRGQQVTLSCSPISGHRSVSWYQQTPGQGLQFLFEYFSETQRNKGNFPGRFSGRQFSNSRSEMNVSTLELGDSALYLCASSRDRRNTDTQYFGPGTRLTVL.

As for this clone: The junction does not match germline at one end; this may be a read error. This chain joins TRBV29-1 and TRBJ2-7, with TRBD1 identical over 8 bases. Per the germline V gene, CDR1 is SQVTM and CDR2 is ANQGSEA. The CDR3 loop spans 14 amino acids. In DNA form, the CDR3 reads TGCAGCGTAGAAGACAGGGGATCTCGGAACGAGCAGTACTTC. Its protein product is CSVEDRGSRNEQYF.

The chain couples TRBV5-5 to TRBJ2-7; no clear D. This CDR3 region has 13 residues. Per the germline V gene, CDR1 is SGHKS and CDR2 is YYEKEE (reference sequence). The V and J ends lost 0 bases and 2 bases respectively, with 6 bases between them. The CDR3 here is CASSLGPPYEQYF. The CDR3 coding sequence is TGTGCCAGCAGCTTGGGGCCCCCCTACGAGCAGTACTTC.

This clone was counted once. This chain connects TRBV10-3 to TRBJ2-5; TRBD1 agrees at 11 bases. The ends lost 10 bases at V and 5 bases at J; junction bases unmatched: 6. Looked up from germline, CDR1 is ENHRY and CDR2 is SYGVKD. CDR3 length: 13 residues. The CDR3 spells CATRTGGWETQYF. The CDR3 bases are TGTGCCACCCGGACAGGGGGCTGGGAGACCCAGTACTTC.

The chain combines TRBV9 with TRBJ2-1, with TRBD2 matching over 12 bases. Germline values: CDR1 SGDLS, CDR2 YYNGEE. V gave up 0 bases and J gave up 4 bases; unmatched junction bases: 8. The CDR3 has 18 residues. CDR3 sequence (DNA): TGTGCCAGCAGCGTAGGTCTAGCGGGAGGGCCGTCGTACAATGAGCAGTTCTTC. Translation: CASSVGLAGGPSYNEQFF. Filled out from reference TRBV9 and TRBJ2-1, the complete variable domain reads DSGVTQTPKHLITATGQRVTLRCSPRSGDLSVYWYQQSLDQGLQFLIQYYNGEERAKGNILERFSAQQFPDLHSELNLSSLELGDSALYFCASSVGLAGGPSYNEQFFGPGTRLTVL.

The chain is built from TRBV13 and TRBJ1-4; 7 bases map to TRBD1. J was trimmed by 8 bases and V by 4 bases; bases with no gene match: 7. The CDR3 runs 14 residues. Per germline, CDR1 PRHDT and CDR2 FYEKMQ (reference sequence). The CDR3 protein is CASSSRQGLEKLFF. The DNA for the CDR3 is TGTGCCAGCAGCTCCCGACAGGGACTAGAAAAACTGTTTTTT.

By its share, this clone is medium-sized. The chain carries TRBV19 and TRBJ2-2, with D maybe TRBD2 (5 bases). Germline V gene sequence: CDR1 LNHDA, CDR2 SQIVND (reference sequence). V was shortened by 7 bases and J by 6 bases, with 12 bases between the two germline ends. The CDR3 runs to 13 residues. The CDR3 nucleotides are TGTGCCAGTATCGGCCCCGGGGCCGGGGAGCTGTTTTTT. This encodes CASIGPGAGELFF. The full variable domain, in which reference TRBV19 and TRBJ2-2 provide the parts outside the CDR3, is DGGITQSPKYLFRKEGQNVTLSCEQNLNHDAMYWYRQDPGQGLRLIYYSQIVNDFQKGDIAEGYSVSREKKESFPLTVTSAQKNPTAFYLCASIGPGAGELFFGEGSRLTVL.

CDR3 DNA: TGCGCCACCCTCCTGGACCTGTACAATGAGCAGTTCTTC. Translating gives CATLLDLYNEQFF. The V gene is TRBV10-2, the J gene TRBJ2-1; D is unclear. Trimming pared 10 bases from V and 4 bases from J, leaving 14 bases between. Germline lookup yields CDR1 WSHSY and CDR2 SAAADI. The CDR3 is 13 amino acids.

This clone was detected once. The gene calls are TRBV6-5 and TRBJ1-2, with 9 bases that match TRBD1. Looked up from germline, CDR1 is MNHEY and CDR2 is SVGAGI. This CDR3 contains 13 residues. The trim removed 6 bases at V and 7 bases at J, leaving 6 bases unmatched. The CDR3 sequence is CASRPQGAGGYTF. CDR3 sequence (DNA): TGTGCCAGCAGACCACAGGGGGCGGGTGGCTACACCTTC.

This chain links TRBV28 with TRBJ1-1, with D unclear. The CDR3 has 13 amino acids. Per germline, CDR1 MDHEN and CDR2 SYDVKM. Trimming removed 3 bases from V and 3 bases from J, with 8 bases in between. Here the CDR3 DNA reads TGTGCCAGCAGTTTCCGTCGATACACTGAAGCTTTCTTT. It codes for CASSFRRYTEAFF.

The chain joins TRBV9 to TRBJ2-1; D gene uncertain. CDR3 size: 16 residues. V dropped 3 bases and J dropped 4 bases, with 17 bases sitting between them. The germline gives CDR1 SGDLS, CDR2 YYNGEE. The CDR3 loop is CASSGRTVSIYNEQFF. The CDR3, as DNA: TGTGCCAGCAGCGGTAGGACGGTTAGTATATACAATGAGCAGTTCTTC. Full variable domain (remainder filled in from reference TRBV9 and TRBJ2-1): DSGVTQTPKHLITATGQRVTLRCSPRSGDLSVYWYQQSLDQGLQFLIQYYNGEERAKGNILERFSAQQFPDLHSELNLSSLELGDSALYFCASSGRTVSIYNEQFFGPGTRLTVL.

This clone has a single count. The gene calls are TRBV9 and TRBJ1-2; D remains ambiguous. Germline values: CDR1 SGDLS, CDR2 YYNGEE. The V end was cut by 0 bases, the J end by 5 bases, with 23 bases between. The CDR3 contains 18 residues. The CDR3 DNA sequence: TGTGCCAGCAGCGTAGGTGGGAGCGCGATGCGGGTTGGTTATGGCTACACCTTC. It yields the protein CASSVGGSAMRVGYGYTF.

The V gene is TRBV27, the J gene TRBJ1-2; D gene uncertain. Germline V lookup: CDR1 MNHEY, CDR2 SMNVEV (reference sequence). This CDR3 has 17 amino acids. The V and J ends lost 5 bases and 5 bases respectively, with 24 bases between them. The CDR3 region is CASSPYVPLGRDYGYTF. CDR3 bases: TGTGCCAGCAGTCCCTATGTCCCCTTAGGACGAGATTATGGCTACACCTTC.

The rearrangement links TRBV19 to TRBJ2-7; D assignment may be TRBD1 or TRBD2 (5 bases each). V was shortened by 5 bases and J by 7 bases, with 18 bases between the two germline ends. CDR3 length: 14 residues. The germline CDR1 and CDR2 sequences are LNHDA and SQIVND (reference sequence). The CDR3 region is CASSPSGALGEQYF. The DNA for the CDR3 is TGTGCCAGTAGTCCGTCCGGGGCCCTCGGGGAGCAGTACTTC.

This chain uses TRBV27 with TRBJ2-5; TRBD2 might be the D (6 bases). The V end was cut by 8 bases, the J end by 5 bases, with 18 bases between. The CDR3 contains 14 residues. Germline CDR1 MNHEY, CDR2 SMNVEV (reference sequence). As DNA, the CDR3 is TGTGCCAGCGGAGGGACGGCAGAGGGGGAGACCCAGTACTTC. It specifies CASGGTAEGETQYF.

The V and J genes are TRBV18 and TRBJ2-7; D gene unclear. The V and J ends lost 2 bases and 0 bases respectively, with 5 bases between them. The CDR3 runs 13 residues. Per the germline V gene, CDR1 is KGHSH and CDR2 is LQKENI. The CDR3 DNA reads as TGTGCCAGCTCACCAGACGACTCCTACGAGCAGTACTTC. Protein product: CASSPDDSYEQYF.

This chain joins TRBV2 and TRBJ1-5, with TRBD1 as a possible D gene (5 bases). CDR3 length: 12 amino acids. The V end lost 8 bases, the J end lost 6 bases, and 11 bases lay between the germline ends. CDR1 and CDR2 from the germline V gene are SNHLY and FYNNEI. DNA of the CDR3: TGTGCCAGCGTGGGGGGGGGTCAGCCCCAGCATTTT. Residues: CASVGGGQPQHF.

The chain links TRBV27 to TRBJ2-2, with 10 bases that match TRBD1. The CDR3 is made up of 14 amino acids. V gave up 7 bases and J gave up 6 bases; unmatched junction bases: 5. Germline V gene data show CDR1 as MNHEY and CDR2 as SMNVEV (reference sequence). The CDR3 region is CASTGTGEAGELFF. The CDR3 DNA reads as TGTGCCAGCACCGGGACAGGGGAAGCCGGGGAGCTGTTTTTT.

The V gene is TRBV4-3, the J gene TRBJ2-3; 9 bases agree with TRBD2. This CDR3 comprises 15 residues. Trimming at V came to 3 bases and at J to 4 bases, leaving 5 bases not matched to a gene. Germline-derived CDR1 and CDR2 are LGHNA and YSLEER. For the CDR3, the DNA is TGCGCCAGCAGCCAGCGGGGGGGCTTCTCAGATACGCAGTATTTT. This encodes CASSQRGGFSDTQYF.